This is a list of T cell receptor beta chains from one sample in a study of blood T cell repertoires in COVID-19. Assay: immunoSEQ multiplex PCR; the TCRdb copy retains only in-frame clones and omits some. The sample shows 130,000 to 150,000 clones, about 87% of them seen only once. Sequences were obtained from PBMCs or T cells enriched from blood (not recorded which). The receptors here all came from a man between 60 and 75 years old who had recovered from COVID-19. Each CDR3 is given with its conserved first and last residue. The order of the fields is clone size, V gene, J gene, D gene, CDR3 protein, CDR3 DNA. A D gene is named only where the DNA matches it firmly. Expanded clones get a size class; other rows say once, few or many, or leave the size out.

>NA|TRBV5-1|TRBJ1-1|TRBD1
CASSFGSGGLNTEAFF
TGCGCCAGCAGCTTCGGGTCAGGGGGTTTGAACACTGAAGCTTTCTTT
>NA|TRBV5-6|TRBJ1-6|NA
CASSLGAGAGSSPLHF
TGTGCCAGCAGCTTGGGCGCAGGGGCAGGTAGTTCACCCCTCCACTTT
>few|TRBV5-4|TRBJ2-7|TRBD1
CASSGGTGSSSYEQYF
TGTGCCAGCAGCGGGGGGACAGGGAGTAGCTCCTACGAGCAGTACTTC
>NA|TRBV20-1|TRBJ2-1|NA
CSATGRHEQFF
TGCAGTGCTACGGGGAGGCATGAGCAGTTCTTC
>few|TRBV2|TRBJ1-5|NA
CASWGGGGQPQHF
TGTGCCAGCTGGGGAGGGGGTGGTCAGCCCCAGCATTTT
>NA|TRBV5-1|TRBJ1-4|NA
CASRRDIELFF
TGCGCCAGCAGAAGGGACATAGAACTGTTTTTT
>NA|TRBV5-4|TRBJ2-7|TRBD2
CASSPSGGWYEQYF
TGTGCCAGCAGCCCGAGCGGGGGGTGGTACGAGCAGTACTTC
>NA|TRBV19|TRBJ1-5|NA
CASSIFSQNQPQHF
TGTGCCAGTAGTATCTTTTCACAAAATCAGCCCCAGCATTTT
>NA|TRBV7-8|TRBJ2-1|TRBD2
CASSLVQVYRAGTYNEQFF
TGTGCCAGCAGCTTAGTTCAGGTGTATCGAGCGGGGACCTACAATGAGCAGTTCTTC
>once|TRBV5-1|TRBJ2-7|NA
CASSFGGDYEQYF
TGCGCCAGCAGCTTTGGAGGAGATTACGAGCAGTACTTC
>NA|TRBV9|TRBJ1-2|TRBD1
CASRADRGGYGYTF
TGTGCCAGCAGGGCGGACAGGGGGGGCTATGGCTACACCTTC
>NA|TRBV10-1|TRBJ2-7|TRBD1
CASSETGVEQYF
TGCGCCAGCAGTGAAACAGGGGTAGAGCAGTACTTC
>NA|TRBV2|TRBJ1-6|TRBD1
CASRRDRGENSPLHF
TGTGCCAGCAGGAGGGACAGGGGCGAAAATTCACCCCTCCACTTT
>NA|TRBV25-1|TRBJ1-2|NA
CASSEDFRGYTF
TGTGCCAGCAGTGAGGATTTCAGGGGCTACACCTTC
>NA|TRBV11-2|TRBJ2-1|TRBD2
CASSLLAGGNNEQFF
TGTGCCAGCAGCTTATTAGCGGGAGGTAACAATGAGCAGTTCTTC
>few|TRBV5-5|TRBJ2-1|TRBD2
CASSATLAGGYTSSYNEQFF
TGTGCCAGCAGCGCTACCCTAGCGGGGGGGTACACCTCCTCCTACAATGAGCAGTTCTTC
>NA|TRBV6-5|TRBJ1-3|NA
CASSYSRGGSGNTIYF
TGTGCCAGCAGTTACTCGAGGGGGGGCTCTGGAAACACCATATATTTT
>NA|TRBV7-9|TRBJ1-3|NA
CASSLTGSGNTIYF
TGTGCCAGCAGCTTAACTGGCTCTGGAAACACCATATATTTT
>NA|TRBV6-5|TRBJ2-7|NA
CASSLGGLTYEQYF
TGTGCCAGCAGTCTGGGAGGACTGACCTACGAGCAGTACTTC
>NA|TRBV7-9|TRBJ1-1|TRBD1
CATLYRGTEAFF
TGTGCCACCCTATACAGGGGCACTGAAGCTTTCTTT
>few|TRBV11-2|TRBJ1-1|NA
CASSSSTIGVNTEAFF
TGTGCCAGCAGCTCAAGCACGATAGGGGTCAACACTGAAGCTTTCTTT
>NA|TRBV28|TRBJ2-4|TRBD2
CARGSRGGAKNIQYF
TGCGCCCGCGGCTCGCGGGGGGGGGCCAAAAACATTCAGTACTTC
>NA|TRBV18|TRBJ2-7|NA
CASSGGAYEQYF
TGTGCCAGCTCAGGCGGGGCCTACGAGCAGTACTTC
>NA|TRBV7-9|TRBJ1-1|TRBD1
CASSPRDRVNTEAFF
TGTGCCAGCAGCCCACGGGACAGGGTGAACACTGAAGCTTTCTTT
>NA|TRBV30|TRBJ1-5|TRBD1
CAWSVDRDQPQHF
TGTGCCTGGAGTGTGGACAGGGATCAGCCCCAGCATTTT
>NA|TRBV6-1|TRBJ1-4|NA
CASSEGGGSRKVFF
TGTGCCAGCAGTGAGGGGGGGGGCTCTAGGAAGGTGTTTTTT
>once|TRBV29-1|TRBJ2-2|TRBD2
CSAQASGMGAGELFF
TGCAGCGCCCAAGCTAGCGGGATGGGGGCCGGGGAGCTGTTTTTT
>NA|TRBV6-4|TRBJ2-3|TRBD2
CASSRLAGVRDTQYF
TGTGCCAGCTCCCGACTAGCGGGGGTGAGAGATACGCAGTATTTT
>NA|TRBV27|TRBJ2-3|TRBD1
CASSYRGRPDTQYF
TGTGCCAGCAGTTACAGGGGGAGGCCAGATACGCAGTATTTT
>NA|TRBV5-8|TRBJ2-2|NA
CASSSDRFGDTGELFF
TGTGCCAGCAGTTCTGACAGGTTCGGTGATACCGGGGAGCTGTTTTTT
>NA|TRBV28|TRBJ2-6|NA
CASSPPRGPSSGANVLTF
TGTGCCAGCAGCCCCCCCCGCGGGCCCAGCTCTGGGGCCAACGTCCTGACTTTC
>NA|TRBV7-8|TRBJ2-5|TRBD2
CASSLLAGGPQETQYF
TGTGCCAGCAGCCTTCTAGCGGGGGGGCCCCAAGAGACCCAGTACTTC
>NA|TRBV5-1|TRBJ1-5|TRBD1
CASSPGTGVYHF
TGCGCCAGCAGCCCCGGGACAGGAGTCTACCATTTT
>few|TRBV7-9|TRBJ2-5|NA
CASSLVVGTEETQYF
TGTGCCAGCAGCTTAGTTGTTGGTACGGAAGAGACCCAGTACTTC
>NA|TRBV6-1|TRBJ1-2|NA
CASSEALQGTYGYTF
TGTGCCAGCAGTGAAGCGCTTCAGGGGACGTATGGCTACACCTTC
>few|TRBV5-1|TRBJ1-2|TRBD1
CASSDRVGGYTF
TGCGCCAGCAGCGACAGGGTTGGTGGCTACACCTTC
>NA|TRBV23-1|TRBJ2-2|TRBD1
CASRVPGQGRAGELFF
TGCGCCAGCAGGGTACCGGGACAGGGGCGCGCCGGGGAGCTGTTTTTT
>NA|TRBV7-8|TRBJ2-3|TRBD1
CASSPGQGTDTQYF
TGTGCCAGCAGCCCCGGACAGGGCACAGATACGCAGTATTTT
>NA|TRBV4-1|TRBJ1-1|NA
CASSQGAFSRGKFGTEAFF
TGCGCCAGCAGCCAAGGGGCTTTTTCCAGAGGGAAATTCGGCACTGAAGCTTTCTTT
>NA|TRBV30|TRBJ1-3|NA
CAWSVVAGNTIYF
TGTGCCTGGAGTGTTGTAGCTGGAAACACCATATATTTT
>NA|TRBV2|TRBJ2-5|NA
CASTRYRGSYQETQYF
TGTGCCAGCACACGATATAGGGGTTCCTACCAAGAGACCCAGTACTTC
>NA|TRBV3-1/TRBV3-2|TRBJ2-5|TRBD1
CASSQGVPGQGETQYF
TGTGCCAGCAGCCAAGGCGTCCCGGGACAGGGAGAGACCCAGTACTTC